This T cell receptor (beta chain) was found in a study of long-term antiretroviral therapy in people with HIV. For this clone: Its antigen is unknown.

Assay version v3.0 of immunoSEQ was used, and it was run at survey level. Sequencing was directed toward about 40,000-55,000 T-cell genomes in each sample. Profiled with immunoSEQ multiplex PCR; TCRdb holds only in-frame clones, not every one. The data hold approximately 20,000 clones, with roughly 83% observed a single time. Overall study results and limits: The data indicate that diversity increased after ART but remained below transplant donor controls. Drawn between the mid-2000s and the late 2010s, the blood was possibly obtained under older ART regimens.

V dropped 5 bases and J dropped 13 bases, with 9 bases sitting between them. This CDR3 contains 10 residues. The germline CDR1 and CDR2 sequences are DFQATT and SNEGSKA (reference sequence). The clonotype comes from a man aged 18 to 30 with HIV. The sample consisted of unsorted PBMCs, taken 0.9 years after starting antiretroviral therapy. J is TRBJ1-6 and V is TRBV20-1; D not resolved. CDR3 sequence (DNA): TGCAGTGCTCGGAAGGATCCCCTCCACTTT. This sequence encodes CSARKDPLHF.